This T cell receptor (beta chain) was identified in a study of PD-1 blockade in classical Hodgkin lymphoma. As concerns this clone: Other DNA sequences from this sample encode an identical CDR3 as well.

The CDR3 is 13 amino acids. Germline trimming cut 0 bases from V and 8 bases from J; bases unmatched to any gene: 2. The germline CDR1 and CDR2 sequences are LNHNV and YYDKDF (reference sequence). Time point here: cycle 4 day 1 (C4D1), after 6 weeks of nivolumab. Exposure to brentuximab vedotin varied, and each patient had relapsed following autologous stem cell transplantation. Libraries were prepared by immunoSEQ multiplex PCR; TCRdb keeps only in-frame clonotypes and omits some of them. The repertoire holds some 95,000 clones, with 90% as singletons. Source: peripheral blood mononuclear cells (PBMCs), taken before the fourth cycle of nivolumab. The chain employs TRBV15 and TRBJ1-2; 8 bases are shared with TRBD1. The receptor was isolated from a human donor with classical Hodgkin lymphoma. CDR3 residues: CATSREQGGGYTF. For the CDR3, the DNA is TGTGCCACCAGCAGAGAACAGGGGGGCGGCTACACCTTC.